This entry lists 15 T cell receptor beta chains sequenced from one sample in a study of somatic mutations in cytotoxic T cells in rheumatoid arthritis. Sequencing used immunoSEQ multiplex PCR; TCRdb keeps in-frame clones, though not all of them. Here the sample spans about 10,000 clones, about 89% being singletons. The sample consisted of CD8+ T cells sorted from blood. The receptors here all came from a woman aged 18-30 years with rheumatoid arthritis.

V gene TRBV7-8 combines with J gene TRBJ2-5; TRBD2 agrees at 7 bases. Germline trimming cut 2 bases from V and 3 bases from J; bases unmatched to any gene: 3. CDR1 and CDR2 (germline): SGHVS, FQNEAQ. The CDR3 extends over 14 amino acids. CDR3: CASSLIGGKETQYF. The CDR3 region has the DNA TGTGCCAGCAGCTTAATCGGGGGGAAAGAGACCCAGTACTTC.

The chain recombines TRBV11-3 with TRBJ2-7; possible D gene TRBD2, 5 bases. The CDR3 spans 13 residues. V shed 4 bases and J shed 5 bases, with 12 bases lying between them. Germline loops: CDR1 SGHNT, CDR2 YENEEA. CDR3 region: CASSYLMGDEQYF. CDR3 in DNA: TGTGCCAGCAGCTATTTGATGGGAGACGAGCAGTACTTC.

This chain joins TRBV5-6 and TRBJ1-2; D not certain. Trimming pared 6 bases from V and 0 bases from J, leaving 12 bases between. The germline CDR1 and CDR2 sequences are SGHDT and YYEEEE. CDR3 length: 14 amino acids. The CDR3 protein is CASTPPSANYGYTF. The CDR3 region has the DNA TGTGCCAGCACCCCCCCGTCAGCTAACTATGGCTACACCTTC.

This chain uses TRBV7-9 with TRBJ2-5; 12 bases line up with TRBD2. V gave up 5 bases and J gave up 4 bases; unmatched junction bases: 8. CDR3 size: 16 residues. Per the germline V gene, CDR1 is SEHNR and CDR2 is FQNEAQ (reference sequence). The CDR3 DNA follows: TGTGCCAGCAGCCAACTTGGACTAGCGGGGAGAGAGACCCAGTACTTC. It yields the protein CASSQLGLAGRETQYF. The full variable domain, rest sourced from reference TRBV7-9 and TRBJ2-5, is DTGVSQNPRHKITKRGQNVTFRCDPISEHNRLYWYRQTLGQGPEFLTYFQNEAQLEKSRLLSDRFSAERPKGSFSTLEIQRTEQGDSAMYLCASSQLGLAGRETQYFGPGTRLLVL.

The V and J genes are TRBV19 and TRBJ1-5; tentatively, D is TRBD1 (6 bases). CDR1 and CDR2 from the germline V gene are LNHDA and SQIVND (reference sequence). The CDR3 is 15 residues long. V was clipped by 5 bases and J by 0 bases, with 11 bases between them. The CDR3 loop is CASSYRGNSNQPQHF. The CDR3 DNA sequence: TGTGCCAGTAGTTATAGGGGGAATAGCAATCAGCCCCAGCATTTT.

CDR3 residues: CASRLGTSEQYF. As DNA, the CDR3 is TGTGCCAGCAGACTTGGGACTAGCGAGCAGTACTTC. The V gene is TRBV27, the J gene TRBJ2-7; 8 bases are shared with TRBD2. The V gene end was trimmed by 6 bases and the J gene end by 6 bases; junction bases not matched to a gene: 4. The germline CDR1 and CDR2 sequences are MNHEY and SMNVEV (reference sequence). This CDR3 has 12 residues.

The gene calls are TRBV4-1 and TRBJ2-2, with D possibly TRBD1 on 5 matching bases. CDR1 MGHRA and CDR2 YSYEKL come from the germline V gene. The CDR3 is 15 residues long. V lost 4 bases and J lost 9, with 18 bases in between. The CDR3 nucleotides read TGCGCCAGCAGCCTTCTTGACAGCCTGGACCGGGAGCTGTTTTTT. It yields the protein CASSLLDSLDRELFF.

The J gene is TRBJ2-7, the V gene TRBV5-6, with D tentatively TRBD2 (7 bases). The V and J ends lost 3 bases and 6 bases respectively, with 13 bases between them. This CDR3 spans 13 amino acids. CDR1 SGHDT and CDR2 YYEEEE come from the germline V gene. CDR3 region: CASSSLGGLEQYF. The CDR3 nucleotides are TGTGCCAGCAGCTCGCTCGGGGGGCTCGAGCAGTACTTC.

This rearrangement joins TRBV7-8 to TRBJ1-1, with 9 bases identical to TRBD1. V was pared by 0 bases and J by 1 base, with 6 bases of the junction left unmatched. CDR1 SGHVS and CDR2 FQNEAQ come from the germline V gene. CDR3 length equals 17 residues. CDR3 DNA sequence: TGTGCCAGCAGCTTAGCCCCGGGACAGGGAACGAACACTGAAGCTTTCTTT. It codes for CASSLAPGQGTNTEAFF.

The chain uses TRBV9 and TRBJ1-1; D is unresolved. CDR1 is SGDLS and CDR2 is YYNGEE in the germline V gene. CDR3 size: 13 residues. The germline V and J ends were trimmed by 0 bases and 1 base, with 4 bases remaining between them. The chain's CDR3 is CASSVDTNTEAFF. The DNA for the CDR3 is TGTGCCAGCAGCGTAGACACGAACACTGAAGCTTTCTTT.

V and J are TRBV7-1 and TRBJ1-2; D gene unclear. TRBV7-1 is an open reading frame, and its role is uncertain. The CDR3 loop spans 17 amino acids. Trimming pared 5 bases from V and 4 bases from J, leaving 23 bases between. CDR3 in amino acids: CASSMVSNEGKTYGYTF. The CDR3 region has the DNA TGTGCCAGCAGCATGGTGAGTAACGAGGGAAAGACCTATGGCTACACCTTC.

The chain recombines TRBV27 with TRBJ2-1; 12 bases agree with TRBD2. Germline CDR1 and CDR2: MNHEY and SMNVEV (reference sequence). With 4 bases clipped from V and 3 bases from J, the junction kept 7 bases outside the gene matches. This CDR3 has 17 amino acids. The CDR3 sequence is CASSSSLLAGGYNEQFF. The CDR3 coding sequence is TGTGCCAGCAGTTCCAGCCTACTAGCGGGGGGCTACAATGAGCAGTTCTTC.

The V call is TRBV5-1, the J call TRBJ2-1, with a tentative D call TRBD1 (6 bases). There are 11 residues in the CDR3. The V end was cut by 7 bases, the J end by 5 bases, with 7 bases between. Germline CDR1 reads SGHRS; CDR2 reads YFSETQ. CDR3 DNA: TGCGCCAGCGGGACAAACAATGAGCAGTTCTTC. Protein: CASGTNNEQFF.

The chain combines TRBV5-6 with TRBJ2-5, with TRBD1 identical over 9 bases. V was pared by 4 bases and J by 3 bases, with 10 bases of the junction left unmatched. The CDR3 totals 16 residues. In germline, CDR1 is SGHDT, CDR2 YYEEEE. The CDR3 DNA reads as TGTGCCAGCAGCGGGGGCAACAGGGGGCTGGAAGAGACCCAGTACTTC. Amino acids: CASSGGNRGLEETQYF.

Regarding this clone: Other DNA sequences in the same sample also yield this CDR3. CDR3 residues: CASSPGQYSSYEQYF. Written as DNA, the CDR3 is TGTGCCAGCTCACCAGGCCAGTACAGCTCTTACGAGCAGTACTTC. The genes are TRBV18 and TRBJ2-7; D ambiguous. CDR1 is KGHSH, CDR2 LQKENI, per germline. V lost 2 bases to trimming and J lost 4 bases, with 15 bases between them. CDR3 size: 15 residues.